This TCR beta chain was sequenced in a study of blood T cell repertoires in COVID-19. Overall study: Nucleic acid was either cDNA or gDNA, and it came from T cells, B-cell-depleted T cells, or PBMCs.

The table came from immunoSEQ multiplex PCR; TCRdb's copy has only in-frame clones and leaves some out. The sample carries about 100,000 clones, 79% recorded once. Remarks on this clone: Relative to the germline gene, one junction end is altered; a read error may explain this.

Germline values: CDR1 SGHRS, CDR2 YFSETQ. This CDR3 is built from 16 residues. The TCR was taken from a woman of 80 years or more with active or convalescent COVID-19. The sample was peripheral blood. The chain links TRBV5-1 to TRBJ1-2; 10 bases map to TRBD1. The chain's CDR3 is CASSPQPGQGNSGYTF. The DNA for the CDR3 is TGTGCCAGCAGCCCCCAGCCGGGACAGGGGAACTCTGGCTACACCTTC.